The sequence of this T cell receptor beta chain was determined in a study of CD8+CD57+ T cells in acquired aplastic anemia listed by TCRdb under 2018. Broadly, across the study: Extracted DNA from sorted CD4+ and CD8+ cells averaged around 2.9 ug, ranging from about 0.19 to 30 ug. CD8+CD57+ expansion was defined as frequency above the mean frequency observed in healthy subjects. Broad study findings and their caveats: No significant difference in CD8+ Simpson's diversity was found between patients and healthy controls (P=0.060). Around 30 CD8+ CDR3 sequences were shared between patients and controls but appeared highly expressed in patients and within their immunodominant clones.

The CDR3 numbers 17 residues from cysteine through phenylalanine. The kept DNA is CDR3 alone, 51 bases in frame from the first base. CDR1 and CDR2, looked up from the germline V gene, are SGHDT and YYEEEE. Germline trimming: 3 bases from V, 8 bases from J; junction bases outside gene matches: 12. Patients chosen for sequencing had shown expansion of CD8+CD57+ cells by flow cytometry. Every patient had a diagnosis of severe acquired aplastic anemia based on International Study of Aplastic Anemia and Agranulocytosis and Camitta criteria. No patient had received any therapy when blood was sampled. The study deep-sequenced TCR repertoires of sorted CD4+ and CD8+ blood T cells from severe aplastic anemia patients and healthy subjects. In the USA, patient enrollment took place under clinicaltrials.gov protocols 00001620, 01623167, 00001397, 00071045, 00081523 and 00961064. Ficoll-Paque density gradient centrifugation was used to isolate peripheral blood mononuclear cells. CD4+ and CD8+ T cells were sorted by FACS or magnetic beads before DNA extraction.

On this clonotype: Its cognate antigen has yet to be identified. No base qualities exist here, and no much larger clone lies one base off it.

Genomic DNA was used as template for profiling of TCR beta VDJ combinations and CDR3 sequences. An Illumina HiSeq 2000 was the platform used for TCR repertoire sequencing. Per the original workflow: Repertoires were assessed using TRBV/TRBJ rearrangement plots, CDR3 size and DJ length profiles, and Simpson's diversity index. The immunodominant clone was defined as the most abundant DNA sequence in deep sequencing data. CDR3 amino acid sequences were screened for sharing across subjects and compared with published repertoires and the VDJdb database. The public reads were reprocessed in TCRdb via fastp at Q25 and MiXCR, keeping in-frame beta chains. Under each unique CDR3 protein, matching rows form one entry showing the most common genes and DNA. The V and J calls were not made by the authors but by TCRdb's processing. Across this sample there are some 170,000 distinct CDR3 sequences, with about two thirds seen only once. Under 60% of the sample lies in the top ten.

The clonotype was recovered from a human donor with aplastic anemia. The sequenced material came from sorted CD4+, CD8+, or CD8+CD57+ T cells (not recorded which) from PBMCs. This chain joins TRBV5-6 to TRBJ2-1, with 12 bases matching TRBD2. The DNA sequence follows: TGTGCCAGCAGCTCCCGGACTAGCGGGGAGCGTGGTGATGAGCAGTTCTTC. Its coded protein is CASSSRTSGERGDEQFF. The reference TRBV5-6 and TRBJ2-1 proteins fill in what lies around the CDR3, so the full variable domain reads DAGVTQSPTHLIKTRGQQVTLRCSPKSGHDTVSWYQQALGQGPQFIFQYYEEEERQRGNFPDRFSGHQFPNYSSELNVNALLLGDSALYLCASSSRTSGERGDEQFFGPGTRLTVL.